This T cell receptor (beta chain) was observed in a study of CD8 T cells in ankylosing spondylitis. Regarding the study as a whole: Seemingly distinctive of ankylosing spondylitis blood was a TCR beta motif formed by eight highly homologous variants. Past studies reported some motif variants in reactive arthritis synovial fluid and blood.

In this sample, this clonotype turned up a few times. Its antigen is unknown. Germline CDR1 and CDR2: SGHKS and YYEKEE (reference sequence). CDR3 length equals 16 residues. Trimming cost V 0 bases and J 5 bases; bases outside gene matches: 8. One entry per CDR3 protein results from TCRdb running MiXCR on the 5' RACE reads. This table has about 700,000 distinct CDR3 sequences, around 20% appearing once. The source material was blood, either unsorted or a sorted T cell fraction (not recorded which). The chain couples TRBV5-5 to TRBJ2-1; 7 bases are shared with TRBD2. This clonotype was obtained from a male donor with ankylosing spondylitis. The DNA of the CDR3 is TGTGCCAGCAGCTTGGTACCACGGGGAGGGAACAATGAGCAGTTCTTC. Its translation: CASSLVPRGGNNEQFF.